One and the same sample provided the 15 T cell receptor beta chains below, sequenced in a study of T cell responses to AZD1222 COVID-19 vaccine. Libraries were prepared by immunoSEQ multiplex PCR; TCRdb keeps only in-frame clonotypes and omits some of them. The sample consists of some 170,000 clones, just over 90% of them appearing once. This sample comprised peripheral blood, obtained 28 days after the second AZD1222 dose. These receptor sequences come from an adult who received the AZD1222 COVID-19 vaccine.

The rearrangement links TRBV30 to TRBJ2-7; TRBD1 matches at 7 bases. The length of the CDR3 is 16 residues. Trimming cost V 3 bases and J 3 bases; bases outside gene matches: 14. Germline lookup yields CDR1 GTSNPN and CDR2 SVGIG (reference sequence). The CDR3 spells CAWRPPGQRNLYEQYF. CDR3 DNA: TGTGCCTGGAGACCTCCGGGACAGCGTAATCTCTACGAGCAGTACTTC.

This clone was seen a single time. The rearrangement links TRBV5-1 to TRBJ2-7; D not certain. V lost 4 bases, J lost 3 bases, and 17 bases lay in between. This CDR3 region has 15 residues. Germline V CDR1 and CDR2: SGHRS, YFSETQ. Here the CDR3 reads CASSLDHPVLYEQYF. CDR3 DNA sequence: TGCGCCAGCAGCCTAGATCATCCCGTACTCTACGAGCAGTACTTC.

The chain is built from TRBV9 and TRBJ1-4, with 11 bases identical to TRBD1. This CDR3 region has 19 residues. Germline CDR1 reads SGDLS; CDR2 reads YYNGEE. Losses at the gene ends were 4 bases for V and 8 bases for J; bases not matched to a gene: 19. The CDR3: CASSPGGGQGALVGEKLFF. The CDR3 nucleotides are TGTGCCAGCAGCCCCGGCGGTGGACAGGGGGCGCTGGTAGGAGAAAAACTGTTTTTT.

The CDR3 reads CASSPIFGQIFNMNTEAFF. The CDR3 nucleotides are TGTGCCAGCTCACCGATCTTCGGACAGATTTTCAATATGAACACTGAAGCTTTCTTT. The chain uses TRBV18 and TRBJ1-1; D might be TRBD1 (6 bases). The V gene lost 3 bases and the J gene lost 0 bases, with 23 bases spanning the gap. Germline lookup yields CDR1 KGHSH and CDR2 LQKENI. The CDR3 has 19 amino acids. Using reference TRBV18 and TRBJ1-1 for the parts outside the CDR3, the full variable domain is NAGVMQNPRHLVRRRGQEARLRCSPMKGHSHVYWYRQLPEEGLKFMVYLQKENIIDESGMPKERFSAEFPKEGPSILRIQQVVRGDSAAYFCASSPIFGQIFNMNTEAFFGQGTRLTVV.

The chain uses TRBV4-1 and TRBJ2-1; D is possibly TRBD2 (5 bases). This CDR3 comprises 15 residues. The germline gives CDR1 MGHRA, CDR2 YSYEKL. The ends were cut back, 6 bases at V and 0 bases at J, with 12 bases in the middle. CDR3 DNA sequence: TGCGCCAGCAGTCAGCAGCGGAGCTCCTACAATGAGCAGTTCTTC. It translates to CASSQQRSSYNEQFF.

As to this clone: Germline and junction disagree at one end, which may indicate a read error. This chain connects TRBV3-1 (or the pseudogene TRBV3-2) to TRBJ1-1; D is ambiguous. CDR1 and CDR2 from the germline V gene are LGHDT and YNNKEL (reference sequence). The CDR3 is 13 residues long. CDR3 sequence reads: CASSQVENSEAFF. Here the CDR3 DNA reads TGTGCCAGCAGCCAAGTGGAGAACAGTGAAGCTTTCTTT.

V usage is TRBV30 and J usage is TRBJ2-3, with 15 bases that match TRBD2. V was clipped by 1 base and J by 5 bases; unmatched bases: 7. The CDR3 runs to 17 residues. In germline, CDR1 is GTSNPN, CDR2 SVGIG (reference sequence). The CDR3 region has the DNA TGTGCCTGGAGTGAAGGACTAGCGGGGGGGCCGAGAGATACGCAGTATTTT. Translation gives CAWSEGLAGGPRDTQYF.

The chain carries TRBV11-3 and TRBJ2-5, with a tentative D call TRBD1 (6 bases). The germline CDR1 and CDR2 sequences are SGHNT and YENEEA. This CDR3 is built from 13 residues. Trimming pared 5 bases from V and 5 bases from J, leaving 12 bases between. The CDR3 here is CASSRQAGETQYF. The DNA of the CDR3 is TGTGCCAGCAGCCGACAGGCTGGGGAGACCCAGTACTTC.

V and J are TRBV7-2 and TRBJ1-3; D may be TRBD1 (5 bases). Trimming removed 5 bases at V and 3 bases at J, with 14 bases between. Germline CDR1 SGHTA, CDR2 FQGNSA. The CDR3 totals 15 residues. CDR3 coding DNA: TGTGCCAGCAGCCTCCGATTGGGGGGTGGAAACACCATATATTTT. The encoded protein is CASSLRLGGGNTIYF.

In its sample, this clone was seen once. The chain joins TRBV2 to TRBJ1-1; 7 nucleotides agree with TRBD1. After removal of 6 bases from V and 6 bases from J, the junction contained 7 bases not matched to a gene. Germline CDR1 is SNHLY and CDR2 is FYNNEI. This CDR3 has 13 amino acids. This CDR3 is CASSSTGLAEAFF. Written as DNA, the CDR3 is TGTGCCAGCAGCTCGACAGGGTTGGCTGAAGCTTTCTTT.

The V gene is TRBV6-5, the J gene TRBJ1-3; 7 nucleotides match TRBD1. Germline assignment: CDR1 MNHEY and CDR2 SVGAGI. The V segment lost 4 bases and the J segment 1 base; nucleotides outside the gene matches: 4. CDR3 size: 15 residues. The CDR3 reads CASSLEGASGNTIYF. CDR3 coding DNA: TGTGCCAGCAGTTTGGAGGGGGCTTCTGGAAACACCATATATTTT.

The V and J genes are TRBV9 and TRBJ1-1; a weak D match, TRBD1 (5 bases). The V end was cut by 3 bases, the J end by 3 bases, with 15 bases between. The CDR3 spans 15 residues. Per the germline V gene, CDR1 is SGDLS and CDR2 is YYNGEE. CDR3 region: CASSAGPPGDTEAFF. The CDR3 DNA sequence: TGTGCCAGCAGCGCGGGACCTCCAGGAGACACTGAAGCTTTCTTT.

The CDR3 loop reads CATSRDLSPLRSEQFF. The DNA for the CDR3 is TGTGCCACCAGCAGAGATCTGAGTCCCCTACGAAGTGAGCAGTTCTTC. The chain joins TRBV15 to TRBJ2-1; D is unresolved. V was trimmed by 0 bases and J by 9 bases, leaving 18 bases between them. This CDR3 spans 16 amino acids. Germline CDR1 is LNHNV and CDR2 is YYDKDF (reference sequence). The full variable domain, completed using reference TRBV15 and TRBJ2-1, is DAMVIQNPRYQVTQFGKPVTLSCSQTLNHNVMYWYQQKSSQAPKLLFHYYDKDFNNEADTPDNFQSRRPNTSFCFLDIRSPGLGDTAMYLCATSRDLSPLRSEQFFGPGTRLTVL.

The chain combines TRBV2 with TRBJ2-5; TRBD1 might be the D (6 bases). Trimming cost V 6 bases and J 2 bases, with 16 bases left between them. The germline gives CDR1 SNHLY, CDR2 FYNNEI. The CDR3 totals 15 residues. The CDR3 nucleotides are TGTGCCAGCAGCCCTGGACAGCTAGAACAAGAGACCCAGTACTTC. This encodes CASSPGQLEQETQYF.

This clone was detected a few times. The chain uses TRBV6-5 and TRBJ1-2; TRBD1 matches at 7 bases. The germline V gene has CDR1 MNHEY and CDR2 SVGAGI. CDR3 length: 14 residues. V dropped 8 bases and J dropped 4; count of bases not matched to a gene: 10. The CDR3 reads CASLQTGILYGYTF. The CDR3 region has the DNA TGTGCCAGCCTGCAGACAGGGATCCTCTATGGCTACACCTTC.